Listed below are T cell receptor beta chains from one sample, sequenced in a study of cytomegalovirus exposure and HLA in healthy donors. Using immunoSEQ multiplex PCR, the repertoire was profiled, and TCRdb retains in-frame clones only, with some absent. The table includes around 180,000 clones, 86% detected once. The sequenced sample was PBMCs. All receptors come from a woman between 18 and 30 years old in good health and CMV-seronegative. Both conserved end residues are trimmed from each CDR3. Fields, in order: J gene, CDR3 length, V gene, CDR3 protein.

j_gene: TRBJ2-5; len: 16; v_gene: TRBV19; CDR3aa: ASSIEAGQLSYQETQY
j_gene: TRBJ1-4; len: 13; v_gene: TRBV5-1; CDR3aa: ASSLGQGAYEKLF
j_gene: TRBJ2-1; len: 10; v_gene: TRBV2; CDR3aa: ASSARGGEQF
j_gene: TRBJ1-2; len: 16; v_gene: TRBV19; CDR3aa: ASSIRMGGAAQNYGYT
j_gene: TRBJ1-5; len: 14; v_gene: TRBV18; CDR3aa: ASSLPGQGGHQPQH
j_gene: TRBJ2-7; len: 12; v_gene: TRBV27; CDR3aa: ASTKDRGSYEQY
j_gene: TRBJ1-1; len: 12; v_gene: TRBV10-1; CDR3aa: ASSESYSGEGAF
j_gene: TRBJ2-1; len: 11; v_gene: TRBV21-1; CDR3aa: ASSAWGTVEQF
j_gene: TRBJ2-7; len: 13; v_gene: TRBV5-6; CDR3aa: ASTTGFLSSYEQY
j_gene: TRBJ2-1; len: 11; v_gene: TRBV19; CDR3aa: ASSWDPEGGQF
j_gene: TRBJ1-2; len: 9; v_gene: TRBV10-3; CDR3aa: AINQGLSYT
j_gene: TRBJ2-7; len: 13; v_gene: TRBV7-6; CDR3aa: ASSHQTGTYYEQY
j_gene: TRBJ2-7; len: 14; v_gene: TRBV4-1; CDR3aa: ASSQDWPGGLDEQY
j_gene: TRBJ2-7; len: 12; v_gene: TRBV25-1; CDR3aa: ASSGEKWSYEQY
j_gene: TRBJ2-7; len: 14; v_gene: TRBV19; CDR3aa: ASSEGTFPSSYEQY
j_gene: TRBJ2-7; len: 11; v_gene: TRBV7-8; CDR3aa: ASSSYLLSEQY
j_gene: TRBJ1-1; len: 9; v_gene: TRBV25-1; CDR3aa: ASVGNTEAF